The 5 T cell receptor beta chains listed next were all sequenced from one sample in a study of tissue T cells after allogeneic stem cell transplantation. Regarding time point: mouse harvest day 14 after allogeneic transplant. The graft held 10^6 splenic CD5+ T cells and 10^7 T-cell-depleted bone marrow cells. Method: immunoSEQ multiplex PCR; TCRdb's copy keeps in-frame clones and lacks some. The table has approximately 2,600 clones, around 46% seen once. Material for sequencing was gut tissue. These receptors all come from a female BALB/c mouse given C57BL/6 T cells with graft-versus-host disease after an allogeneic hematopoietic cell transplant.

This clone was counted a few times. Germline and genes: mouse. Read coverage stops 1 residue before the CDR3 terminus; the germline J gene supplies the remainder. This chain joins TRBV12-2 and TRBJ1-1, with 11 positions matching TRBD1. The J segment lost 4 bases and the V segment lost 1 base, leaving 1 base of the junction unmatched. This CDR3 contains 14 residues. Germline CDR1 reads SGHLS; CDR2 reads HYDKME. The sequenced part of the CDR3 DNA is TGTGCCAGCTCTCTGGACAGGGGGCGCACAGAAGTCTTC. It is translated as CASSLDRGRTEVF. The whole CDR3 reads CASSLDRGRTEVFF.

A note on this clone: Here the gene names and germline are mouse. The CDR3 end falls 1 residue outside the read, so it is completed with the germline J gene. V usage is TRBV26 and J usage is TRBJ2-1; 9 bases agree with TRBD1. The CDR3 runs 13 residues. Germline V gives CDR1 KGHPV, CDR2 FQNQEV (reference sequence). J lost 10 bases, V lost 4 bases, and 5 bases had no gene match. The sequenced part of the CDR3 DNA is TGTGCCAGCAGTCAGGGACAGGGAGGGGAGCAGTTC. Its protein is CASSQGQGGEQF. The entire CDR3 is CASSQGQGGEQFF.

The sample holds a few counts of this clone. Gene labels here are mouse ones. From the germline J gene comes the end of the CDR3, since the read stops 1 residue before it. The gene calls are TRBV12-2 and TRBJ2-7; 10 bases line up with TRBD2. The V and J ends lost 4 bases and 2 bases, in that order; junction bases with no gene match: 4. The germline CDR1 and CDR2 sequences are SGHLS and HYDKME. CDR3 length: 14 amino acids. The CDR3 loop is CASSRDWGPYEQYF. The covered CDR3 bases are TGTGCCAGCTCACGGGACTGGGGACCCTATGAACAGTAC.

There are a few counts of this clone. Mouse gene names apply. The DNA ends 1 residue before the CDR3 does, and the rest of the CDR3 is filled in from the germline J gene. The V call is TRBV3, the J call TRBJ1-3, with 9 positions matching TRBD1. In germline, CDR1 is SNHLY, CDR2 FYNGKV (reference sequence). The CDR3 length is 14 residues. With V trimmed by 5 bases and J by 2 bases, 1 base remained unmatched. Partial CDR3 DNA: TGTGCCAGCAGCCGGGACAGGGCTGGAAATACGCTCTAT. This encodes CASSRDRAGNTLY. The whole CDR3 sequence is CASSRDRAGNTLYF.

Points on this clone: Germline and genes here are mouse. The CDR3 end falls 1 residue outside the read, so it is completed with the germline J gene. The V and J genes are TRBV31 and TRBJ2-7; 9 bases agree with TRBD2. The CDR3 has 14 amino acids. V gave up 1 base and J gave up 7 bases; unmatched junction bases: 8. Germline V gives CDR1 GKSSPN, CDR2 SITVG. CDR3 DNA (partial): TGTGCCTGGAGTCCCCTGGGGGGGGCGCGCGAACAGTAC. This codes for CAWSPLGGAREQY. The full-length CDR3 reads as CAWSPLGGAREQYF.